This T cell receptor (beta chain) is from a study of PD-1 blockade in classical Hodgkin lymphoma. Study results and limitations: The study found that TCR diversity rose significantly by C4D1 in CD4+ but not CD8+ cells. With respect to the repertoire differences, their causes, possibly disease activity or prior therapy, remain undefined. Baseline diversity resembling that of newly diagnosed patients was seen in complete responders.

This CDR3 is built from 15 residues. Trimming took 2 bases from V and 2 from J; bases not matched to a gene: 3. Germline V gene lookup returns CDR1 SGHRS and CDR2 YFSETQ. Every patient experienced relapse after autologous stem cell transplantation, and brentuximab vedotin exposure varied. Comment on this clone: The antigen is not known.

The method was immunoSEQ multiplex PCR; TCRdb's version includes in-frame clones alone and lacks a portion of them. The profile shows about 58,000 clones, approximately 89% of them singletons. The V and J genes are TRBV5-1 and TRBJ2-1, with 8 positions matching TRBD2. This receptor was taken from a human donor with classical Hodgkin lymphoma. The specimen was peripheral blood mononuclear cells (PBMCs), collected before the second cycle of nivolumab. The CDR3 loop reads CASSLGAGAYNEQFF. In DNA form, the CDR3 reads TGCGCCAGCAGCTTAGGAGCGGGGGCCTACAATGAGCAGTTCTTC.